The source of this TCR beta chain is a study of somatic mutations in cytotoxic T cells in rheumatoid arthritis (dated by TCRdb to 2016 to 2017). Concerning the study at large: Some T-cell populations stained with V beta antibodies were sorted by flow on a FACSAria II or Sony SH800 to nearly 100% purity, with sorted V beta1+ cells additionally subjected to TCRB sequencing. Median age was essentially the same in the patient group and the control group. In newly diagnosed rheumatoid arthritis without treatment, the study examined if expanded CD8+ T-cell clones harbor somatic mutations, relying on TCRB deep sequencing to characterize clonality. A total of around 60 rheumatoid arthritis patients and about 21 healthy controls underwent TCRB deep sequencing.

Buffy coats from 20 to 25 blood donors served as healthy controls, a group that was about 60% female with a median age of 56 years (range about 21-75). Flow cytometry confirmed the purity of CD4+ and CD8+ cells that had been isolated by positive magnetic bead selection on an AutoMACS. Peripheral blood mononuclear cells were isolated by Ficoll-Paque PLUS density gradient separation. DNA was extracted from CD4-enriched, CD8-enriched or PBMC samples with Nucleospin Tissue or Tissue XS kits and quantified with a Qubit 2.0 fluorometer. About this clone: This clone's antigen is unknown. Per-base qualities were not stored, and no clone one base away is much larger.

Genomic DNA underwent TCRB CDR3 sequencing using the immunoSEQ assay. The source study handled its data this way. Analyses were restricted to productive TCRB rearrangements. A clone was defined by a unique TCRB CDR3 sequence, and clonality was computed as a productive clonality index based on Shannon entropy. To calculate repertoire overlap between two samples, the template counts of each clone were considered relative to each sample's total templates. A correlation with a Spearman r of 0.6 to 0.65 was found between V-gene usage by flow cytometry and V-gene usage by TCRB sequencing. TCRdb holds this immuneACCESS table with in-frame rearrangements only. Some clones are missing; in checked studies, unresolved V genes explain under half, and the rest has no known cause. D and trimming were read from the DNA, whereas the V and J calls and clone size are those reported in that table. The sample contains 9,500 to 15,000 clones, roughly 80% of them found a single time. The ten largest clones represent 13% to 15% of the sample.

The investigation overall reported the following: It was unknown which antigens the expanded CD8+ clones targeted, and their absence from virus-specific databases did not exclude viral specificity. Rheumatoid arthritis patients and age-matched healthy controls did not significantly differ in CD8+ T-cell clonality. Several identical CD8+ TCRB sequences were found in both blood and synovial fluid, and in 8 of 65 patients the largest CD8+ clone exceeded 20% of CD8+ cells. The slight TRBV07 underrepresentation in patients was not adjusted for multiple comparisons. An increase of CD8+ clonality with age was seen in patients (Spearman r ~ 0.53) but not in healthy controls.

Taken from the germline V gene (reference sequence), the CDR1 and CDR2 loops are PRHDT and FYEKMQ. Relative to germline, V is missing 5 bases and J is missing 1 base, with 7 bases of the junction outside any gene match. The CDR3 numbers 18 residues from cysteine through phenylalanine. Only the CDR3 DNA is retained, 54 bases long and in frame from the first base. This TCR was sampled from a man aged 50-60 years in good health. The specimen sequenced was CD8+ T cells sorted from blood. Recombination linked TRBV13 to TRBJ2-3; 15 bases in between match TRBD2. The CDR3 region: CASSQGTSGRPGTDTQYF. The DNA sequence reads TGTGCCAGCAGCCAAGGGACTAGCGGGAGGCCCGGCACAGATACGCAGTATTTT.